This TCR beta chain was identified in a study of blood T cell repertoires in COVID-19. About the research overall: There were acute and convalescent COVID-19 samples, and they came from the United States, Italy and Spain.

The table came from immunoSEQ multiplex PCR; TCRdb's copy has only in-frame clones and leaves some out. The sample holds about 190,000 clones; roughly 80% are singletons and the top ten take roughly 13%. The V segment lost 3 bases and the J segment 5 bases; nucleotides outside the gene matches: 11. Germline-derived CDR1 and CDR2 are DFQATT and SNEGSKA (reference sequence). There are 15 residues in the CDR3. The receptor was isolated from a man aged 50 to 59 who had recovered from COVID-19. The chain links TRBV20-1 to TRBJ2-5; 8 bases match TRBD2. Specimen: peripheral blood. The CDR3 sequence is CSASQAGGGQETQYF. Here the CDR3 DNA reads TGCAGTGCTAGTCAGGCGGGAGGTGGTCAGGAGACCCAGTACTTC.